The 20 T cell receptor beta chains given below trace back to one sample, sequenced in a study of graft-versus-host responses after intestinal transplantation. Produced via immunoSEQ multiplex PCR; TCRdb's table is partial and in-frame only. The repertoire holds about 19,000 clones, with around 40% as singletons. The sequencing used alloreactive CD4+ T cells from a mixed lymphocyte reaction culture, collected before transplantation. Specified subset: CFSE-low proliferating T cells sorted from roughly six-day pre-transplant mixed lymphocyte reaction (GvH or HvG direction). These receptors originate from a human patient who was an organ donor for intestinal transplantation.

This chain links TRBV4-1 with TRBJ2-3; 11 bases are shared with TRBD2. In germline, CDR1 is MGHRA, CDR2 YSYEKL. The ends lost 0 bases at V and 7 bases at J; junction bases unmatched: 15. The CDR3 runs to 19 residues. CDR3 in DNA: TGCGCCAGCAGCCAAGATAGTGTAGGACTAGCGGGTCGCAGGAATACGCAGTATTTT. Its protein is CASSQDSVGLAGRRNTQYF.

CDR3 loop: CASSWTGSSYNEQFF. The CDR3 nucleotides are TGTGCCAGCAGCTGGACAGGGAGCTCCTACAATGAGCAGTTCTTC. The V call is TRBV7-6, the J call TRBJ2-1, with TRBD1 matching over 8 bases. This CDR3 has 15 residues. V lost 4 bases, J lost 0 bases, and 2 bases stayed unmatched. Germline V gene sequence: CDR1 SGHVS, CDR2 FNYEAQ.

This clone was recorded a few times. The rearrangement uses TRBV6-5 and TRBJ1-2; 10 nucleotides agree with TRBD1. Germline V gives CDR1 MNHEY, CDR2 SVGAGI. The CDR3 covers 13 residues. With V trimmed by 6 bases and J by 8 bases, 6 bases remained unmatched. In DNA form, the CDR3 reads TGTGCCAGCAGAGGGGGACAGGGGTGGGGCTACACCTTC. Amino acid sequence: CASRGGQGWGYTF.

The chain is built from TRBV7-2 and TRBJ2-7; 8 bases are shared with TRBD2. CDR3 length equals 15 residues. Trimming cost V 1 base and J 5 bases; bases outside gene matches: 7. Germline CDR1 reads SGHTA; CDR2 reads FQGNSA. CDR3 sequence: CASSLGGLVSNEQYF. For the CDR3, the DNA is TGTGCCAGCAGCTTAGGGGGACTAGTCTCTAACGAGCAGTACTTC.

A note on this clone: Germline is not matched at one junction end, which may reflect a read error. This chain links TRBV6-6 with TRBJ2-2; 10 bases match TRBD2. The CDR3 is 16 amino acids. Germline lookup yields CDR1 MNHNY and CDR2 SVGAGI (reference sequence). The CDR3 sequence: CASSDSSGGATGELFF. CDR3 nucleotide sequence: TGTGCCAGCAGTGACTCGAGCGGGGGGGCCACCGGGGAGCTGTTTTTT.

The chain is built from TRBV5-1 and TRBJ1-1; TRBD1 might be the D (5 bases). Trimming left V 4 bases short and J 1 base short, with 11 bases between. Germline assignment: CDR1 SGHRS and CDR2 YFSETQ. The CDR3 extends over 14 amino acids. The DNA of the CDR3 is TGCGCCAGCAGCCTGGGACCTACGAACACTGAAGCTTTCTTT. This sequence encodes CASSLGPTNTEAFF.

This chain joins TRBV28 and TRBJ2-5; D tentatively reads TRBD1 or TRBD2 (5 bases each). The V gene's germline CDR1 is MDHEN and CDR2 SYDVKM. The V and J ends lost 6 bases and 0 bases respectively, with 11 bases between them. The CDR3 consists of 14 residues. The CDR3 protein is CASSPLGDQETQYF. CDR3 sequence (DNA): TGTGCCAGCAGCCCCTTGGGGGACCAAGAGACCCAGTACTTC.

This clone turned up a few times. V and J are TRBV11-2 and TRBJ2-7; D might be TRBD1 (5 bases). Germline V gives CDR1 SGHAT, CDR2 FQNNGV. The CDR3 spans 13 residues. Trimming left V 5 bases short and J 1 base short, with 9 bases between. The CDR3 DNA is TGTGCCAGCAGCCCGTCAGGGTCCTACGAGCAGTACTTC. Protein sequence: CASSPSGSYEQYF.

This rearrangement joins TRBV28 to TRBJ2-3; D gene unclear. The V and J ends lost 6 bases and 3 bases respectively, with 7 bases between them. The CDR3 is 12 residues long. CDR1 is MDHEN and CDR2 is SYDVKM in the germline V gene. The CDR3 nucleotides are TGTGCCAGCAGGGCGGATACAGATACGCAGTATTTT. Protein sequence: CASRADTDTQYF.

The chain links TRBV4-2 to TRBJ2-4, with D unresolved. Trimming removed 3 bases at V and 8 bases at J, with 11 bases between. Looked up from germline, CDR1 is LGHNA and CDR2 is YNFKEQ. CDR3 length: 13 amino acids. Written as DNA, the CDR3 is TGTGCCAGCAGCCAGGTTATTCTGGACATTCAGTACTTC. This codes for CASSQVILDIQYF.

This clone was seen a few times. This rearrangement joins TRBV5-6 to TRBJ2-5; 10 nucleotides align to TRBD1. V shed 4 bases and J 4 bases; nucleotides not matched to a gene: 1. CDR3 length: 13 amino acids. Germline CDR1 reads SGHDT; CDR2 reads YYEEEE. The CDR3 sequence is CASSRTGGETQYF. CDR3 in DNA: TGTGCCAGCAGCCGGACAGGGGGAGAGACCCAGTACTTC. Full variable domain (remainder filled in from reference TRBV5-6 and TRBJ2-5): DAGVTQSPTHLIKTRGQQVTLRCSPKSGHDTVSWYQQALGQGPQFIFQYYEEEERQRGNFPDRFSGHQFPNYSSELNVNALLLGDSALYLCASSRTGGETQYFGPGTRLLVL.

This clone was found a few times. This sequence joins TRBV30 and TRBJ1-2; D unclear. The V gene's germline CDR1 is GTSNPN and CDR2 SVGIG (reference sequence). V dropped 2 bases and J dropped 5 bases, with 9 bases sitting between them. The CDR3 extends over 12 amino acids. The CDR3 is CAWSIGQYGYTF. In DNA form, the CDR3 reads TGTGCCTGGAGTATAGGGCAGTATGGCTACACCTTC.

This clone was found a few times. The chain uses TRBV28 and TRBJ1-5; D remains ambiguous. V was clipped by 3 bases and J by 2 bases, with 8 bases between them. The germline gives CDR1 MDHEN, CDR2 SYDVKM. The CDR3 totals 14 residues. CDR3 amino acids: CASSLSQGNQPQHF. The CDR3 coding sequence is TGTGCCAGCAGTTTGTCCCAGGGCAATCAGCCCCAGCATTTT.

This chain connects TRBV5-1 to TRBJ1-1; unclear D gene. Trimming cost V 1 base and J 5 bases, with 12 bases left between them. The CDR3 contains 14 residues. Germline V gene lookup returns CDR1 SGHRS and CDR2 YFSETQ. The CDR3 nucleotides are TGCGCCAGCAGCTTGACCCCCGGAGGAACTGAAGCTTTCTTT. Translating gives CASSLTPGGTEAFF. The complete variable domain, with remaining parts taken from reference TRBV5-1 and TRBJ1-1, reads KAGVTQTPRYLIKTRGQQVTLSCSPISGHRSVSWYQQTPGQGLQFLFEYFSETQRNKGNFPGRFSGRQFSNSRSEMNVSTLELGDSALYLCASSLTPGGTEAFFGQGTRLTVV.

CDR3 sequence: CASSVVPLAGYDTQYF. The CDR3 bases are TGTGCCAGCAGCGTAGTTCCGCTAGCGGGATATGATACGCAGTATTTT. The chain carries TRBV9 and TRBJ2-3; 9 bases line up with TRBD2. The J segment lost 6 bases and the V segment lost 0 bases, leaving 8 bases of the junction unmatched. Germline V gene lookup returns CDR1 SGDLS and CDR2 YYNGEE. The CDR3 has 16 amino acids.

This clone has more than one count but fewer than ten. The chain employs TRBV30 and TRBJ2-5, with D maybe TRBD1 (8 bases). V lost 0 bases, J lost 7 bases, and 12 bases lay in between. The germline V gene encodes CDR1 GTSNPN and CDR2 SVGIG (reference sequence). The CDR3 extends over 13 amino acids. CDR3 protein: CAWSVQGEGTQYF. The CDR3 DNA is TGTGCCTGGAGTGTACAGGGGGAGGGGACCCAGTACTTC.

This sequence joins TRBV11-3 and TRBJ2-3, with D possibly called TRBD1 or TRBD2 (5 bases each). V was cut by 1 base and J by 2 bases, with 7 bases left in between. Germline CDR1 and CDR2: SGHNT and YENEEA. The CDR3 runs to 14 residues. The CDR3 coding sequence is TGTGCCAGCAGCTTAGCAGGGACCACAGATACGCAGTATTTT. It translates to CASSLAGTTDTQYF.

This chain uses TRBV4-2 with TRBJ2-3, with D possibly being TRBD2 (6 bases). V gave up 3 bases and J gave up 0 bases, with 13 bases separating them. The CDR3 runs to 16 residues. Germline V lookup: CDR1 LGHNA, CDR2 YNFKEQ. CDR3 amino acids: CASSQLADLSTDTQYF. The CDR3 DNA reads as TGTGCCAGCAGCCAGTTAGCGGATTTGAGCACAGATACGCAGTATTTT.

This chain connects TRBV11-2 to TRBJ1-1; D is perhaps TRBD1 (5 bases). CDR3 length: 13 amino acids. The V and J ends lost 0 bases and 5 bases respectively, with 7 bases between them. Germline CDR1 reads SGHAT; CDR2 reads FQNNGV. The CDR3 bases are TGTGCCAGCAGCTTAGACAGGGAAACTGAAGCTTTCTTT. Protein: CASSLDRETEAFF.

This clone has just a few counts. The chain combines TRBV5-4 with TRBJ2-2, with TRBD1 identical over 11 bases. The CDR3 is 14 amino acids. The germline V gene has CDR1 SGHNT and CDR2 YYREEE (reference sequence). V trimming: 5 bases; J trimming: 9 bases; junction bases outside the gene matches: 6. The CDR3: CASRPGTGGRELFF. The CDR3, as DNA: TGTGCCAGCAGGCCCGGGACAGGGGGTAGGGAGCTGTTTTTT.